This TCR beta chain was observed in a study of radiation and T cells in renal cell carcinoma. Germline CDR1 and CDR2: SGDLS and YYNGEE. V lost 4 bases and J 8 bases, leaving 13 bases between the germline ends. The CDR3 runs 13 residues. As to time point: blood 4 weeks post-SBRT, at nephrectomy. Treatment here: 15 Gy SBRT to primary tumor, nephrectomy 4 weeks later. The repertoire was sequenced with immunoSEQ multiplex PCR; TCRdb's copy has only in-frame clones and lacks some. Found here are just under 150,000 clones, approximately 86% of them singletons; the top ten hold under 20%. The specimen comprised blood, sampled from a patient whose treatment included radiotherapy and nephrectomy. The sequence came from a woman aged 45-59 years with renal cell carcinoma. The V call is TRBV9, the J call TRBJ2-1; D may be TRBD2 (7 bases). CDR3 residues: CASSPGGPDEQFF. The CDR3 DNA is TGTGCCAGCAGCCCCGGGGGGCCGGATGAGCAGTTCTTC.